This is a list of T cell receptor beta chains from one sample in a study of blood T cell repertoires in COVID-19. The data were produced by immunoSEQ multiplex PCR, yet TCRdb's version contains in-frame clones alone and is incomplete. This table holds some 180,000 clones, around 86% found once. Sequencing was performed on peripheral blood. The receptors derive from a woman of 80 years or more with COVID-19, enrolled during active disease. The CDR3 runs from the conserved cysteine through the conserved F or W. A D gene is named only where the DNA matches it firmly. Rows give clone size only sometimes, using once, few, many, or a class for an expanded clone.

J gene | V gene | D gene | clone size | CDR3 protein | CDR3 DNA
TRBJ1-2 | TRBV29-1 | - | - | CSVEWGGGGYTF | TGCAGCGTTGAATGGGGCGGGGGAGGCTACACCTTC
TRBJ1-6 | TRBV3-1/TRBV3-2 | TRBD1 | - | CASSQTGGAGNSPLHF | TGTGCCAGCAGCCAAACAGGGGGCGCTGGGAATTCACCCCTCCACTTT
TRBJ2-2 | TRBV5-4 | TRBD2 | - | CASSLELAGGTGELFF | TGTGCCAGCAGCTTGGAGCTGGCGGGAGGAACCGGGGAGCTGTTTTTT
TRBJ2-3 | TRBV7-2 | - | - | CASSLGGVGTDTQYF | TGTGCCAGCAGCTTAGGGGGAGTAGGCACAGATACGCAGTATTTT
TRBJ1-5 | TRBV2 | - | - | CASSRGFNQPQHF | TGTGCCAGCAGTCGGGGGTTTAATCAGCCCCAGCATTTT
TRBJ2-1 | TRBV28 | TRBD2 | - | CASSSPGGRAAEQFF | TGTGCCAGCAGTTCCCCGGGAGGCCGAGCAGCTGAGCAGTTCTTC
TRBJ2-5 | TRBV9 | TRBD2 | - | CASSGEGLAGETQYF | TGTGCCAGCAGCGGAGAAGGACTAGCGGGCGAGACCCAGTACTTC
TRBJ2-7 | TRBV27 | TRBD1 | - | CASSSAGTATSEQYF | TGTGCCAGCAGCTCGGCCGGGACAGCAACCAGCGAGCAGTACTTC
TRBJ2-7 | TRBV7-9 | TRBD1 | - | CASSPVGTGMEKQYF | TGTGCCAGCAGCCCCGTGGGGACAGGTATGGAGAAGCAGTACTTC
TRBJ2-2 | TRBV18 | TRBD1 | few | CASSIGQGKITGELFF | TGTGCCAGCTCGATAGGACAGGGGAAGATTACCGGGGAGCTGTTTTTT
TRBJ2-1 | TRBV15 | - | - | CATSTPGQGLAGGPQGEQFF | TGTGCCACCAGCACCCCGGGACAGGGGTTGGCGGGAGGGCCACAGGGTGAGCAGTTCTTC
TRBJ2-3 | TRBV5-1 | - | - | CASSPGGSATADTQYF | TGCGCCAGCAGCCCCGGGGGTAGCGCGACTGCAGATACGCAGTATTTT
TRBJ1-6 | TRBV6-5 | TRBD1 | - | CASRLGGGYNSPLHF | TGTGCCAGCAGATTAGGGGGCGGATATAATTCACCCCTCCACTTT
TRBJ2-1 | TRBV4-2 | TRBD2 | once | CASSQDLAGGGNEQFF | TGTGCCAGCAGCCAAGATCTAGCGGGAGGGGGCAATGAGCAGTTCTTC
TRBJ2-7 | TRBV6-1 | - | - | CASSELTRVF | TGTGCCAGCAGTGAACTGACGCGGGTTTTC
TRBJ1-4 | TRBV15 | - | - | CATTYDLGQTTNEKLFF | TGTGCCACCACCTACGATCTGGGGCAGACAACTAATGAAAAACTGTTTTTT
TRBJ2-7 | TRBV5-1 | TRBD2 | - | CASSLAEGTGLASYEQYF | TGCGCCAGCAGCTTGGCCGAGGGGACGGGACTAGCCTCCTACGAGCAGTACTTC
TRBJ2-1 | TRBV19 | TRBD1 | - | CASSIWQGAVSSYNEQFF | TGTGCCAGTAGTATCTGGCAGGGGGCGGTGAGCTCCTACAATGAGCAGTTCTTC
TRBJ1-1 | TRBV4-3 | - | - | CASSQDVAVNTEAFF | TGCGCCAGCAGCCAAGATGTAGCCGTGAACACTGAAGCTTTCTTT
TRBJ1-2 | TRBV6-1 | - | few | CASSDRYGYTF | TGTGCCAGCAGTGACAGATATGGCTACACCTTC
TRBJ2-3 | TRBV5-1 | TRBD2 | - | CASSPGGVGDTQYF | TGCGCCAGCAGCCCGGGAGGGGTCGGGGATACGCAGTATTTT
TRBJ2-2 | TRBV4-3 | TRBD2 | - | CASSQEAGVPGELFF | TGCGCCAGCAGCCAAGAGGCGGGAGTCCCCGGGGAGCTGTTTTTT
TRBJ1-5 | TRBV6-2/TRBV6-3 | - | few | CASSYREGLGNQPQHF | TGTGCCAGCAGTTATAGGGAGGGCCTGGGCAATCAGCCCCAGCATTTT
TRBJ2-5 | TRBV2 | TRBD2 | - | CASNGLAAQETQYF | TGTGCCAGCAACGGACTAGCGGCGCAAGAGACCCAGTACTTC
TRBJ1-4 | TRBV2 | - | - | CASRLNEKLFF | TGTGCCAGCAGGTTAAATGAAAAACTGTTTTTT
TRBJ1-4 | TRBV18 | - | - | CASSPDNPHSANEKLFF | TGTGCCAGCTCACCGGACAACCCCCATTCAGCTAATGAAAAACTGTTTTTT
TRBJ2-1 | TRBV20-1 | - | - | CRSGVNNEQFF | TGCAGATCGGGGGTAAACAATGAGCAGTTCTTC
TRBJ1-3 | TRBV15 | - | - | CATSRDLTGTGNTIYF | TGTGCCACCAGCAGGGACCTGACAGGCACTGGAAACACCATATATTTT
TRBJ2-3 | TRBV10-3 | TRBD2 | - | CAISESAGAGDTQYF | TGTGCCATCAGTGAGTCAGCGGGAGCAGGGGATACGCAGTATTTT
TRBJ2-1 | TRBV18 | TRBD2 | - | CASSPPGSGVYNEQFF | TGTGCCAGCTCACCACCGGGTAGCGGGGTCTACAATGAGCAGTTCTTC
TRBJ2-2 | TRBV28 | TRBD2 | many | CASSPAGLAGGTGELFF | TGTGCCAGCAGCCCCGCTGGACTAGCGGGAGGCACCGGGGAGCTGTTTTTT
TRBJ2-1 | TRBV6-5 | TRBD1 | once | CASSSRTGGIFF | TGTGCCAGCAGTTCCCGGACAGGGGGTATCTTCTTC
TRBJ2-3 | TRBV5-1 | TRBD2 | - | CASSLLAALELDTQYF | TGCGCCAGCAGCTTACTAGCGGCACTGGAGTTAGATACGCAGTATTTT
TRBJ2-5 | TRBV3-1/TRBV3-2 | TRBD2 | - | CASSQDRLAGGPLETQYF | TGTGCCAGCAGCCAAGATCGGCTAGCGGGAGGGCCTTTGGAGACCCAGTACTTC
TRBJ2-1 | TRBV29-1 | - | - | CSVVEPGPSKQFF | TGCAGCGTGGTAGAACCGGGCCCTAGCAAGCAGTTCTTC
TRBJ2-7 | TRBV7-3 | TRBD2 | - | CASSSGLAVYSYEQYF | TGTGCCAGCAGCTCCGGACTAGCGGTCTACTCCTACGAGCAGTACTTC
TRBJ2-2 | TRBV27 | TRBD2 | - | CASSWDGTSGRAELFF | TGTGCCAGCAGCTGGGACGGGACTAGCGGGAGGGCCGAGTTGTTTTTT
TRBJ1-5 | TRBV3-1/TRBV3-2 | - | many | CASSQGRSQPQHF | TGTGCCAGCAGCCAAGGTCGGAGTCAGCCCCAGCATTTT
TRBJ2-7 | TRBV3-1/TRBV3-2 | - | few | CASSQISYEQYF | TGTGCCAGCAGCCAAATCAGCTACGAGCAGTACTTC
TRBJ1-2 | TRBV6-1 | - | - | CASSELGGRGGYTF | TGTGCCAGCAGTGAACTTGGGGGCCGGGGTGGCTACACCTTC
TRBJ2-3 | TRBV5-1 | TRBD2 | - | CASSLEASGPDTQYF | TGCGCCAGCAGCTTGGAGGCTAGCGGGCCAGATACGCAGTATTTT
TRBJ1-4 | TRBV6-6 | TRBD1 | - | CASSPTGGREKLFF | TGTGCCAGCAGCCCGACAGGGGGGAGAGAAAAACTGTTTTTT
TRBJ2-5 | TRBV19 | TRBD1 | - | CASGPGRGTGKETQYF | TGTGCCAGTGGACCGGGTCGGGGGACAGGGAAAGAGACCCAGTACTTC
TRBJ2-7 | TRBV6-5 | TRBD1 | - | CASLRQGGSYEQYF | TGTGCCAGCCTCCGACAGGGGGGCTCCTACGAGCAGTACTTC
TRBJ1-5 | TRBV6-5 | - | - | CASKRGNQPQHF | TGTGCCAGCAAGCGCGGGAATCAGCCCCAGCATTTT
TRBJ1-4 | TRBV2 | TRBD1 | - | CASSEATGVNEKLFF | TGTGCCAGCAGTGAGGCGACAGGGGTTAATGAAAAACTGTTTTTT